A single sample is the source of the 23 T cell receptor beta chains below, sequenced in a study of T cell responses to AZD1222 COVID-19 vaccine (dated by TCRdb to the early 2020s). The library came from the immunoSEQ multiplex PCR assay. Here the immuneACCESS table is served through TCRdb, limited to in-frame sequences with V and J called. Missing clones are a known gap in these copies; in checked studies unresolved V genes cover under half, and the rest lacks a known reason. This sample is represented by 75,000 to 100,000 clones; around 88% of them were singletons. The ten most abundant clones make up around 7% of the sample. This specimen's time point label, interpreted: baseline before first vaccination. Material: peripheral blood, obtained on day 0 of AZD1222 vaccination. The receptors here all came from an adult in good health.

The rearrangement uses TRBV18 and TRBJ1-1; 7 nucleotides align to TRBD1. CDR3 length: 13 amino acids. Germline assignment: CDR1 KGHSH and CDR2 LQKENI. Trimming at V came to 6 bases and at J to 4 bases, leaving 5 bases not matched to a gene. The CDR3 DNA sequence: TGTGCCAGCTCTCAAGGGGGCGCCACTGAAGCTTTCTTT. Translating it yields CASSQGGATEAFF.

The CDR3 reads CASSLWGQVDYYGYTF. The CDR3 DNA reads as TGTGCCAGCAGTTTATGGGGACAGGTAGACTACTATGGCTACACCTTC. The J gene is TRBJ1-2, the V gene TRBV28; 8 nucleotides align to TRBD1. Unmatched junction bases numbered 6, after V lost 0 bases and J lost 3 bases. The CDR3 is 16 residues long. Germline V lookup: CDR1 MDHEN, CDR2 SYDVKM.

This chain uses TRBV5-1 with TRBJ1-1, with 8 positions matching TRBD1. The CDR3 totals 16 residues. V lost 5 bases to trimming and J lost 4 bases; unmatched junction nucleotides: 13. Germline V gives CDR1 SGHRS, CDR2 YFSETQ. The CDR3 loop reads CASSLRWDRSATEAFF. The CDR3 DNA is TGCGCCAGCAGTTTGCGTTGGGACAGGTCTGCCACTGAAGCTTTCTTT.

This chain joins TRBV4-1 and TRBJ1-1; 8 positions match TRBD1. Germline V gene data show CDR1 as MGHRA and CDR2 as YSYEKL. The CDR3 has 16 residues. The junction had 8 bases not matched to a gene; V was cut back by 2 bases and J by 3 bases. CDR3 region: CASSQSQGARDTEAFF. The CDR3 DNA reads TGCGCCAGCAGCCAATCCCAGGGGGCCCGGGACACTGAAGCTTTCTTT.

The chain has TRBV5-1 and TRBJ2-7; 8 bases fit TRBD1. The CDR3 is made up of 15 amino acids. Trimming took 3 bases from V and 6 from J; bases not matched to a gene: 11. Germline CDR1 reads SGHRS; CDR2 reads YFSETQ. CDR3 loop: CASSSGQGGFGEQYF. The DNA for the CDR3 is TGCGCCAGCAGCTCCGGACAGGGAGGATTTGGCGAGCAGTACTTC. The full variable domain, with the rest looked up from reference TRBV5-1 and TRBJ2-7, is KAGVTQTPRYLIKTRGQQVTLSCSPISGHRSVSWYQQTPGQGLQFLFEYFSETQRNKGNFPGRFSGRQFSNSRSEMNVSTLELGDSALYLCASSSGQGGFGEQYFGPGTRLTVT.

The chain uses TRBV29-1 and TRBJ1-2, with 7 positions matching TRBD1. After removal of 7 bases from V and 5 bases from J, the junction contained 4 bases not matched to a gene. This CDR3 is built from 11 residues. Germline V gene lookup returns CDR1 SQVTM and CDR2 ANQGSEA. CDR3 region: CSAGTAYGYTF. Here the CDR3 DNA reads TGCAGCGCTGGGACAGCATATGGCTACACCTTC. Combining the CDR3 with reference TRBV29-1 and TRBJ1-2 gives the whole variable domain SAVISQKPSRDICQRGTSLTIQCQVDSQVTMMFWYRQQPGQSLTLIATANQGSEATYESGFVIDKFPISRPNLTFSTLTVSNMSPEDSSIYLCSAGTAYGYTFGSGTRLTVV.

This chain links TRBV28 with TRBJ2-2; D may be TRBD1 (6 bases). The CDR3 consists of 16 residues. Trimming took off 3 bases at V and 9 bases at J, with 20 bases between the two ends. The V gene's germline CDR1 is MDHEN and CDR2 SYDVKM. The CDR3 region is CASSLFLQGLLRELFF. The CDR3 DNA is TGTGCCAGCAGTTTGTTCCTTCAGGGGCTTCTTCGGGAGCTGTTTTTT.

V usage is TRBV7-9 and J usage is TRBJ2-3; 12 nucleotides align to TRBD2. The V segment lost 5 bases and the J segment 3 bases; nucleotides outside the gene matches: 6. This CDR3 has 16 amino acids. Germline V lookup: CDR1 SEHNR, CDR2 FQNEAQ (reference sequence). The CDR3 loop reads CASSLPSGGATDTQYF. The CDR3 bases are TGTGCCAGCAGCCTTCCTAGCGGGGGGGCGACAGATACGCAGTATTTT.

This clone has just one count. The chain combines TRBV5-5 with TRBJ1-1; perhaps TRBD1 as D (5 bases). Trimming pared 0 bases from V and 1 base from J, leaving 13 bases between. The germline V gene has CDR1 SGHKS and CDR2 YYEKEE (reference sequence). The CDR3 contains 16 residues. The CDR3 sequence is CASSLGAGTGNTEAFF. For the CDR3, the DNA is TGTGCCAGCAGCTTGGGGGCGGGTACAGGGAACACTGAAGCTTTCTTT. The full variable domain, rest sourced from reference TRBV5-5 and TRBJ1-1, is DAGVTQSPTHLIKTRGQQVTLRCSPISGHKSVSWYQQVLGQGPQFIFQYYEKEERGRGNFPDRFSARQFPNYSSELNVNALLLGDSALYLCASSLGAGTGNTEAFFGQGTRLTVV.

This chain links TRBV3-1 (or the pseudogene TRBV3-2) with TRBJ2-7; 10 bases are shared with TRBD2. This CDR3 has 14 residues. The V gene's germline CDR1 is LGHDT and CDR2 YNNKEL (reference sequence). V shed 3 bases, J shed 4 bases, and the junction held 3 bases outside the gene matches. CDR3 nucleotides: TGTGCCAGCAGCCATCTAGCGGGAGATTACGAGCAGTACTTC. Amino acid sequence: CASSHLAGDYEQYF.

V and J are TRBV7-2 and TRBJ2-1; the match to TRBD2 covers 10 bases. Germline CDR1 SGHTA, CDR2 FQGNSA. The CDR3 contains 15 residues. Trimming at V came to 3 bases and at J to 8 bases, leaving 7 bases not matched to a gene. The CDR3 region has the DNA TGTGCCAGCAGCTTTAGCGGGGGGCCTTTCGATGAGCAGTTCTTC. It codes for CASSFSGGPFDEQFF.

This sequence joins TRBV10-3 and TRBJ2-7; 7 nucleotides agree with TRBD2. V trimming: 2 bases; J trimming: 2 bases; junction bases outside the gene matches: 3. CDR3 length: 14 amino acids. The germline gives CDR1 ENHRY, CDR2 SYGVKD. CDR3 sequence (DNA): TGTGCCATCAGTGAGAGGGAGGGTACCTACGAGCAGTACTTC. Translation: CAISEREGTYEQYF.

The chain combines TRBV5-5 with TRBJ1-1; D might be TRBD1 (6 bases). CDR1 and CDR2 from the germline V gene are SGHKS and YYEKEE (reference sequence). The CDR3 runs to 15 residues. V dropped 3 bases and J dropped 7 bases, with 19 bases sitting between them. The CDR3 DNA follows: TGTGCCAGCAGCTACACAGGGAAAAGTCCTCTTGAAGCTTTCTTT. It encodes CASSYTGKSPLEAFF.

As to this clone: The sample has other DNA sequences that encode this CDR3 too. This rearrangement joins TRBV18 to TRBJ1-1, with D uncertain. Trimming pared 3 bases from V and 4 bases from J, leaving 6 bases between. The CDR3 totals 12 residues. Germline assignment: CDR1 KGHSH and CDR2 LQKENI. CDR3 DNA: TGTGCCAGCTCACCTGAGGGCACTGAAGCTTTCTTT. Its translation: CASSPEGTEAFF.

This chain links TRBV10-3 with TRBJ2-6; TRBD1 matches 9 bases. This CDR3 region has 18 residues. From germline, CDR1 is ENHRY and CDR2 SYGVKD. V shed 0 bases, J shed 0 bases, and the junction held 3 bases outside the gene matches. The CDR3 sequence: CAISESSTGGSGANVLTF. The CDR3 bases are TGTGCCATCAGTGAGTCGTCGACAGGGGGCTCTGGGGCCAACGTCCTGACTTTC.

V and J are TRBV5-5 and TRBJ2-5; no definite D call. This CDR3 is 12 amino acids long. The V end was cut by 1 base, the J end by 4 bases, with 5 bases between. Germline CDR1 is SGHKS and CDR2 is YYEKEE (reference sequence). CDR3 DNA sequence: TGTGCCAGCAGCTTGTTTAGAGAGACCCAGTACTTC. Translated, it gives CASSLFRETQYF.

The gene calls are TRBV3-1 (or the pseudogene TRBV3-2) and TRBJ1-5, with TRBD1 as a possible D gene (6 bases). V was clipped by 4 bases and J by 11 bases, with 18 bases between them. The CDR3 loop spans 14 amino acids. Germline V gene data show CDR1 as LGHDT and CDR2 as YNNKEL (reference sequence). CDR3 in amino acids: CASSPRRDNVAQHF. CDR3 DNA: TGTGCCAGCAGCCCGAGGAGGGACAACGTAGCCCAGCATTTT.

This clone was observed a handful of times. The J gene is TRBJ2-2, the V gene TRBV4-1; 7 nucleotides align to TRBD1. Trimming removed 4 bases from V and 7 bases from J; junction bases left unmatched: 18. The CDR3 consists of 18 residues. Germline V CDR1 and CDR2: MGHRA, YSYEKL. The CDR3: CASSRDLQGTGVGGELFF. The CDR3 DNA sequence: TGCGCCAGCAGCCGAGATCTACAGGGGACGGGCGTTGGCGGGGAGCTGTTTTTT.

The V and J genes are TRBV6-5 and TRBJ1-4; 7 nucleotides align to TRBD1. The CDR3 length is 14 residues. Per the germline V gene, CDR1 is MNHEY and CDR2 is SVGAGI. The V gene end was trimmed by 8 bases and the J gene end by 5 bases; junction bases not matched to a gene: 8. CDR3 sequence (DNA): TGTGCCAGCCGGAGGGACAGCTTGAATGAAAAACTGTTTTTT. It encodes CASRRDSLNEKLFF.

This chain links TRBV29-1 with TRBJ2-2; 9 nucleotides align to TRBD1. This CDR3 comprises 14 residues. CDR1 SQVTM and CDR2 ANQGSEA come from the germline V gene. The trim removed 4 bases at V and 3 bases at J, leaving 3 bases unmatched. The CDR3 spells CSVVDRGDTGELFF. The DNA for the CDR3 is TGCAGCGTTGTGGACAGGGGCGACACCGGGGAGCTGTTTTTT.

The CDR3 here is CASSYFGRQGAHLFYGYTF. The CDR3 bases are TGTGCCAGCAGTTACTTCGGGAGACAGGGGGCTCACCTTTTCTATGGCTACACCTTC. This sequence joins TRBV6-7 and TRBJ1-2; TRBD1 matches at 10 bases. TRBV6-7 is designated an ORF whose function remains uncertain. The junction had 15 bases not matched to a gene; V was cut back by 1 base and J by 4 bases. The CDR3 extends over 19 amino acids.

The chain recombines TRBV30 with TRBJ1-4; 10 positions match TRBD1. The CDR3 is 17 amino acids. The trim removed 1 base at V and 4 bases at J, leaving 9 bases unmatched. Per the germline V gene, CDR1 is GTSNPN and CDR2 is SVGIG (reference sequence). As DNA, the CDR3 is TGTGCCTGGAGTGCTCCGGACAGGGGGTTCCGTAATGAAAAACTGTTTTTT. It translates to CAWSAPDRGFRNEKLFF. Using reference TRBV30 and TRBJ1-4 for the parts outside the CDR3, the full variable domain is SQTIHQWPATLVQPVGSPLSLECTVEGTSNPNLYWYRQAAGRGLQLLFYSVGIGQISSEVPQNLSASRPQDRQFILSSKKLLLSDSGFYLCAWSAPDRGFRNEKLFFGSGTQLSVL.

The rearrangement links TRBV6-1 to TRBJ1-6; D remains unclear. The CDR3 has 13 amino acids. Germline CDR1 is MNHNS and CDR2 is SASEGT. The V end was cut by 2 bases, the J end by 8 bases, with 7 bases between. The CDR3 nucleotides are TGTGCCAGCAGTGAACGGTTCGATTCACCCCTCCACTTT. It is translated as CASSERFDSPLHF.